A single sample gave rise to the 18 T cell receptor beta chains below, sequenced in a study of beta chain features in type 1 diabetes. Overall study findings and caveats: Patients with Type 1 diabetes showed moderately but significantly shorter TCRB CDR3s in all four CD4+ subsets.

The investigators reverse transcribed all of the isolated RNA, so they sequenced expressed TCRB transcripts. Sequenced by immunoSEQ multiplex PCR; TCRdb stores in-frame clones only, minus some. Of hundreds of thousands of clones detected, about 14% appear once; the ten largest clones hold 0.035% to 0.04%. Their recognized antigens are unknown. Sample: naive CD4+ T cells from blood. The receptor set was obtained from a man between 18 and 35 years old with type 1 diabetes.

The chain couples TRBV7-9 to TRBJ1-4, with D possibly TRBD1 on 5 matching bases. In germline, CDR1 is SEHNR, CDR2 FQNEAQ (reference sequence). Trimming removed 4 bases at V and 8 bases at J, with 11 bases between. The CDR3 runs to 13 residues. The CDR3 is CASSSRVGEKLFF. Written as DNA, the CDR3 is TGTGCCAGCAGCTCCAGGGTTGGGGAAAAACTGTTTTTT.

V is TRBV19 and J is TRBJ1-3, with D perhaps TRBD1 (5 bases). Trimming shortened V by 4 bases and J by 1 base, and 14 bases separated the two germline ends. The CDR3 covers 16 residues. From germline, CDR1 is LNHDA and CDR2 SQIVND (reference sequence). Written as DNA, the CDR3 is TGTGCCAGTAGTACCCGCTCCGGGACGTCTGGAAACACCATATATTTT. Encoded protein: CASSTRSGTSGNTIYF.

About this clone: Other DNA sequences of this sample code for an identical CDR3. The rearrangement uses TRBV5-1 and TRBJ2-5, with 8 nucleotides matching TRBD2. After removal of 2 bases from V and 2 bases from J, the junction contained 5 bases not matched to a gene. Germline values: CDR1 SGHRS, CDR2 YFSETQ. CDR3 length: 15 residues. This CDR3 is CASSLPLAGQETQYF. In DNA, the CDR3 is TGCGCCAGCAGCTTACCCTTAGCGGGGCAAGAGACCCAGTACTTC.

The chain has TRBV7-3 and TRBJ2-5; a possible D gene is TRBD2 (5 bases). The CDR3 has 13 residues. V lost 5 bases and J 1 base, leaving 8 bases between the germline ends. Germline CDR1 is SGHTA and CDR2 is FQGTGA. DNA for the CDR3: TGTGCCAGCAGCCGAGGGTCCCAAGAGACCCAGTACTTC. Protein product: CASSRGSQETQYF.

The chain uses TRBV5-8 and TRBJ2-2; 9 nucleotides match TRBD1. This CDR3 is built from 13 residues. Unmatched junction bases numbered 7, after V lost 9 bases and J lost 7 bases. The germline V gene encodes CDR1 SGHTS and CDR2 YDEGEE. The CDR3 reads CAIHRGQVGELFF. CDR3 in DNA: TGTGCCATCCACAGGGGGCAGGTCGGGGAGCTGTTTTTT.

This clone was recorded a few times. V gene TRBV7-9 combines with J gene TRBJ2-1; no clear D gene. Germline V gene lookup returns CDR1 SEHNR and CDR2 FQNEAQ (reference sequence). The CDR3 contains 11 residues. Trimming shortened V by 6 bases and J by 7 bases, and 7 bases separated the two germline ends. The CDR3: CASRYENEQFF. CDR3 nucleotides: TGTGCCAGCAGATACGAGAATGAGCAGTTCTTC. The full variable domain, completed using reference TRBV7-9 and TRBJ2-1, is DTGVSQNPRHKITKRGQNVTFRCDPISEHNRLYWYRQTLGQGPEFLTYFQNEAQLEKSRLLSDRFSAERPKGSFSTLEIQRTEQGDSAMYLCASRYENEQFFGPGTRLTVL.

V usage is TRBV29-1 and J usage is TRBJ2-2; D is tentatively TRBD1 or TRBD2 (5 bases each). Germline CDR1 reads SQVTM; CDR2 reads ANQGSEA. The CDR3 loop spans 15 amino acids. V lost 1 base, J lost 1 base, and 10 bases lay in between. CDR3 bases: TGCAGCGTTGAAGTGGGACGGAGGAACACCGGGGAGCTGTTTTTT. This codes for CSVEVGRRNTGELFF.

The chain joins TRBV7-9 to TRBJ2-2; D may be TRBD1 (6 bases). This CDR3 is built from 18 residues. In germline, CDR1 is SEHNR, CDR2 FQNEAQ (reference sequence). V was cut by 4 bases and J by 3 bases, with 21 bases left in between. The CDR3 coding sequence is TGTGCCAGCAGCTCCATAATCCTGCAGGGGCGGCACACCGGGGAGCTGTTTTTT. Translating gives CASSSIILQGRHTGELFF.

This clone was picked up a small number of times. The chain has TRBV30 and TRBJ2-2; 10 bases line up with TRBD2. Germline values: CDR1 GTSNPN, CDR2 SVGIG (reference sequence). V shed 3 bases and J 2 bases; nucleotides not matched to a gene: 3. This CDR3 comprises 15 residues. For the CDR3, the DNA is TGTGCCTGGAGAGTAGCGGGAGGCAACACCGGGGAGCTGTTTTTT. Its translation is CAWRVAGGNTGELFF.

This clone was seen a few times. The genes are TRBV30 and TRBJ1-2; the D gene is possibly TRBD1 (5 bases). The CDR3 totals 14 residues. The germline gives CDR1 GTSNPN, CDR2 SVGIG (reference sequence). Trimming stripped 2 bases from V and 5 bases from J, with 15 bases between. Written as DNA, the CDR3 is TGTGCCTGGAGTAGACAGTCCAGGATATATGGCTACACCTTC. It specifies CAWSRQSRIYGYTF.

The chain is built from TRBV5-1 and TRBJ2-5; a possible D gene is TRBD2 (5 bases). V gave up 2 bases and J gave up 1 base, with 9 bases separating them. CDR1 and CDR2 from the germline V gene are SGHRS and YFSETQ. The CDR3 is 14 amino acids. CDR3 sequence: CASSLSSSQETQYF. CDR3 coding DNA: TGCGCCAGCAGCTTATCTAGCAGCCAAGAGACCCAGTACTTC.

The table lists this clone with a few counts. The genes are TRBV7-9 and TRBJ1-2; the D is unclear. The CDR3 is 14 amino acids. V lost 5 bases to trimming and J lost 2 bases, with 12 bases between them. Germline V gene lookup returns CDR1 SEHNR and CDR2 FQNEAQ (reference sequence). Here the CDR3 reads CASSPTGRNYGYTF. For the CDR3, the DNA is TGTGCCAGCAGCCCGACCGGACGGAACTATGGCTACACCTTC.

This clone was observed a few times. The V call is TRBV4-3, the J call TRBJ2-3; weak D call: TRBD2 (7 bases). V was clipped by 0 bases and J by 0 bases, with 16 bases between them. This CDR3 is 18 amino acids long. In germline, CDR1 is LGHNA, CDR2 YSLEER. The CDR3 sequence: CASSQDGGRGASTDTQYF. The DNA for the CDR3 is TGCGCCAGCAGCCAAGATGGGGGACGGGGGGCGAGCACAGATACGCAGTATTTT.

This clone was seen only a few times. The CDR3 reads CASRVAGITDTQYF. The CDR3 region has the DNA TGTGCCAGTAGAGTAGCGGGAATTACAGATACGCAGTATTTT. The V and J genes are TRBV19 and TRBJ2-3; TRBD2 agrees at 8 bases. The CDR3 is made up of 14 amino acids. V lost 6 bases to trimming and J lost 3 bases; unmatched junction nucleotides: 5. Germline V gene data show CDR1 as LNHDA and CDR2 as SQIVND (reference sequence). Complete variable domain (other parts from reference TRBV19 and TRBJ2-3): DGGITQSPKYLFRKEGQNVTLSCEQNLNHDAMYWYRQDPGQGLRLIYYSQIVNDFQKGDIAEGYSVSREKKESFPLTVTSAQKNPTAFYLCASRVAGITDTQYFGPGTRLTVL.

This chain links TRBV18 with TRBJ2-3; the match to TRBD2 covers 7 bases. The V gene's germline CDR1 is KGHSH and CDR2 LQKENI. This CDR3 has 16 amino acids. V lost 3 bases and J lost 5; bases outside the gene matches: 11. CDR3 sequence: CASSPALAGFGDTQYF. For the CDR3, the DNA is TGTGCCAGCTCACCGGCGTTAGCGGGTTTCGGAGATACGCAGTATTTT.

The V call is TRBV30, the J call TRBJ1-2; D gene ambiguous. The V end was cut by 1 base, the J end by 5 bases, with 8 bases between. The V gene's germline CDR1 is GTSNPN and CDR2 SVGIG (reference sequence). The CDR3 length is 12 residues. CDR3 sequence: CAWSDARYGYTF. The DNA of the CDR3 is TGTGCCTGGAGTGATGCCCGGTATGGCTACACCTTC.

This clone has a handful of counts. The rearrangement uses TRBV7-9 and TRBJ2-3; D gene ambiguous. This CDR3 spans 12 amino acids. Germline V CDR1 and CDR2: SEHNR, FQNEAQ (reference sequence). Trimming took 5 bases from V and 6 from J, leaving 9 bases between them. The CDR3 region has the DNA TGTGCCAGCAGCGTAACTCGGGATACGCAGTATTTT. It yields the protein CASSVTRDTQYF. Full variable domain (outside the CDR3, taken from reference TRBV7-9 and TRBJ2-3): DTGVSQNPRHKITKRGQNVTFRCDPISEHNRLYWYRQTLGQGPEFLTYFQNEAQLEKSRLLSDRFSAERPKGSFSTLEIQRTEQGDSAMYLCASSVTRDTQYFGPGTRLTVL.

This clone has just a few counts. V and J are TRBV30 and TRBJ1-1, with TRBD1 as a possible D gene (6 bases). This CDR3 has 13 amino acids. Between the trimmed V and J ends, which lost 3 bases and 1 base, there was a span of 9 bases. From germline, CDR1 is GTSNPN and CDR2 SVGIG (reference sequence). CDR3 in DNA: TGTGCCTGGAGGAGGACAGAGAACACTGAAGCTTTCTTT. Its translation is CAWRRTENTEAFF.